This entry lists 5 T cell receptor beta chains sequenced from one sample in a study of CD8+ T cells in alopecia areata. Stated treatment: oral pan-JAK inhibitor, 5-10 mg twice daily. Extraction of RNA preceded its reverse transcription into cDNA, which served as the sequencing template. Using immunoSEQ multiplex PCR, the repertoire was profiled, and TCRdb retains in-frame clones only, with some absent. Here the sample spans about 190,000 clones, roughly three fifths being singletons. The sample consisted of CD4+ T cells sorted from blood, taken at week 4, from a patient treated with tofacitinib. The origin of the receptors is a human donor with alopecia areata.

This clone has just a few counts. The V gene is TRBV5-1, the J gene TRBJ2-5; TRBD1 might be the D (5 bases). This CDR3 contains 15 residues. Per germline, CDR1 SGHRS and CDR2 YFSETQ. V was cut by 0 bases and J by 0 bases, with 9 bases left in between. CDR3 loop: CASSLGSGYQETQYF. In nucleotides, the CDR3 is TGCGCCAGCAGCTTGGGATCAGGGTACCAAGAGACCCAGTACTTC.

This chain uses TRBV5-4 with TRBJ2-3; the match to TRBD2 covers 9 bases. V lost 2 bases, J lost 2 bases, and 6 bases stayed unmatched. This CDR3 has 16 residues. The germline gives CDR1 SGHNT, CDR2 YYREEE (reference sequence). In DNA form, the CDR3 reads TGTGCCAGCAGCTTCATGTTAGCGGGGGACACAGATACGCAGTATTTT. It codes for CASSFMLAGDTDTQYF.

The rearrangement uses TRBV14 and TRBJ2-7; D unclear. The V end lost 1 base, the J end lost 4 bases, and 8 bases lay between the germline ends. The germline gives CDR1 SGHDN, CDR2 FVKESK. There are 13 residues in the CDR3. In DNA, the CDR3 is TGTGCCAGCAGCCAAGCTGTTGGATACGAGCAGTACTTC. Amino acids: CASSQAVGYEQYF.

The sample holds a few counts of this clone. The rearrangement links TRBV29-1 to TRBJ1-5; possibly TRBD1 for D (5 bases). The CDR3 runs 13 residues. V was cut by 4 bases and J by 2 bases, with 9 bases left in between. Germline CDR1 is SQVTM and CDR2 is ANQGSEA. The CDR3 nucleotides are TGCAGCGTTGGGGGGAAAGGCAATCAGCCCCAGCATTTT. This codes for CSVGGKGNQPQHF.

The chain couples TRBV25-1 to TRBJ2-7; 7 positions agree with TRBD1. The CDR3 spans 15 residues. Losses at the gene ends were 2 bases for V and 6 bases for J; bases not matched to a gene: 10. The V gene's germline CDR1 is MGHDK and CDR2 SYGVNS. The CDR3 is CASSERDRSKAEQYF. In nucleotides, the CDR3 is TGTGCCAGCAGTGAAAGGGACAGATCCAAGGCCGAGCAGTACTTC.